This T cell receptor (beta chain) stems from a study of blood T cell repertoires in COVID-19. Study-level information: Sites across the United States, Italy and Spain contributed samples from acute and convalescent COVID-19. PBMCs, B-cell-depleted T cells, or T cells were the source of the cDNA or gDNA that made up the material.

As handled by the study authors: Scientists estimated how many nucleated cells there were by amplifying reference gene primers. The data were produced by immunoSEQ multiplex PCR, yet TCRdb's version contains in-frame clones alone and is incomplete. The V and J calls and the clone size are those of that table, but D and trimming were determined from the DNA. The table records approximately 94,000 clones, almost 80% of them present only once. This clone was recorded a few times. The V and J ends lost 3 bases and 6 bases respectively, with 10 bases between them. Germline V gene data show CDR1 as SGHNT and CDR2 as YYREEE (reference sequence). This CDR3 contains 14 residues.

Sequencing input: peripheral blood. This sequence was found in a man in his 70s with active or convalescent COVID-19. The chain couples TRBV5-4 to TRBJ1-6; D is undetermined. The CDR3 DNA is TGTGCCAGCAGCTCGGGAGGTCTTAATTCACCCCTCCACTTT. This encodes CASSSGGLNSPLHF.